Each of the 13 T cell receptor beta chains below was sequenced from the same sample in a study of OX40 agonist ivuxolimab in advanced cancers. The assay was immunoSEQ multiplex PCR, and TCRdb's table has in-frame clones only and misses some. The sample consists of more than 45,000 clones, around 75% of them appearing once. This material consisted of CD4+ or CD8+ T cells sorted from blood, taken in a trial of the OX40 agonist ivuxolimab. Receptors were obtained from an adult with an advanced solid tumor such as melanoma, head and neck, liver or kidney cancer.

The genes are TRBV5-4 and TRBJ1-1; maybe TRBD1 (5 bases). CDR3 size: 14 residues. With 2 bases removed from V and 3 bases from J, the gap between germline ends came to 11 bases. Germline CDR1 and CDR2: SGHNT and YYREEE (reference sequence). CDR3 DNA: TGTGCCAGCAGCTTCGGGGCCTCGGACACTGAAGCTTTCTTT. It is translated as CASSFGASDTEAFF. The complete variable domain, with remaining parts taken from reference TRBV5-4 and TRBJ1-1, reads ETGVTQSPTHLIKTRGQQVTLRCSSQSGHNTVSWYQQALGQGPQFIFQYYREEENGRGNFPPRFSGLQFPNYSSELNVNALELDDSALYLCASSFGASDTEAFFGQGTRLTVV.

The chain combines TRBV4-1 with TRBJ2-7; 7 nucleotides match TRBD2. The J call may be faulty, since TRBJ2-5 better matches the DNA end. Germline CDR1 reads MGHRA; CDR2 reads YSYEKL. The CDR3 totals 14 residues. Here the CDR3 reads CASQAGGDSETQYF. CDR3 in DNA: TGCGCCAGCCAGGCTGGGGGGGATTCAGAGACCCAGTACTTC.

This clone was seen more than once but under ten times. This rearrangement joins TRBV5-1 to TRBJ2-5, with 8 bases that match TRBD1. J lost 5 bases, V lost 0 bases, and 9 bases had no gene match. The CDR3 extends over 16 amino acids. Germline lookup yields CDR1 SGHRS and CDR2 YFSETQ. CDR3 DNA: TGCGCCAGCAGCTTGGGTCAGGGGGCGGTGGCGGAGACCCAGTACTTC. This translates into CASSLGQGAVAETQYF.

The CDR3 sequence: CASSQVKAGMWTEAFF. The CDR3 nucleotides read TGCGCCAGCAGCCAAGTCAAAGCAGGGATGTGGACTGAAGCTTTCTTT. The rearrangement joins TRBV4-1 to TRBJ1-1; D perhaps matches TRBD1 (5 bases). The germline V gene has CDR1 MGHRA and CDR2 YSYEKL. This CDR3 is 16 amino acids long. Trimming left V 1 base short and J 5 bases short, with 17 bases between.

This chain uses TRBV6-6 with TRBJ1-1; D not resolved. Germline CDR1 reads MNHNY; CDR2 reads SVGAGI (reference sequence). The CDR3 is 14 amino acids. V was trimmed by 2 bases and J by 0 bases, leaving 7 bases between them. The DNA of the CDR3 is TGTGCCAGCAGTTACCCGACAATGAACACTGAAGCTTTCTTT. Its protein is CASSYPTMNTEAFF.

This chain joins TRBV4-1 and TRBJ1-1; 8 nucleotides align to TRBD1. Germline CDR1 MGHRA, CDR2 YSYEKL. Unmatched junction bases numbered 5, after V lost 5 bases and J lost 3 bases. CDR3 length: 14 amino acids. CDR3 in amino acids: CASSSRGPDTEAFF. CDR3 in DNA: TGCGCCAGCAGCTCCAGGGGGCCGGACACTGAAGCTTTCTTT.

V is TRBV18 and J is TRBJ1-2; D perhaps matches TRBD1 (5 bases). The ends were cut back, 4 bases at V and 0 bases at J, with 21 bases in the middle. Germline V CDR1 and CDR2: KGHSH, LQKENI. CDR3 length: 18 amino acids. The CDR3 loop is CASSLRTGTATANYGYTF. The DNA for the CDR3 is TGTGCCAGCTCACTAAGAACCGGGACGGCAACCGCTAACTATGGCTACACCTTC.

This clone was counted a few times. The V call is TRBV7-9, the J call TRBJ2-1; the D gene is possibly TRBD2 (6 bases). The CDR3 has 17 amino acids. CDR1 SEHNR and CDR2 FQNEAQ come from the germline V gene (reference sequence). V was shortened by 4 bases and J by 6 bases, with 22 bases between the two germline ends. The CDR3 region has the DNA TGTGCCAGCAGCTCGGGGAGTCGACTAGTTCGGGTCAATGAGCAGTTCTTC. Its protein product is CASSSGSRLVRVNEQFF.

This chain connects TRBV25-1 to TRBJ1-1; D call uncertain. V was trimmed by 3 bases and J by 1 base, leaving 6 bases between them. The germline CDR1 and CDR2 sequences are MGHDK and SYGVNS. CDR3 length: 13 amino acids. CDR3 DNA sequence: TGTGCCAGCAGTGAGGAGGCGAACACTGAAGCTTTCTTT. It translates to CASSEEANTEAFF.

The CDR3 DNA sequence: TGCGCCAGCAGCCTCCGACTAGCGGGAGGGCCCGGCACAGATACGCAGTATTTT. Its protein product is CASSLRLAGGPGTDTQYF. V is TRBV5-1 and J is TRBJ2-3; the match to TRBD2 covers 14 bases. Losses at the gene ends were 4 bases for V and 1 base for J; bases not matched to a gene: 8. There are 18 residues in the CDR3. Germline V CDR1 and CDR2: SGHRS, YFSETQ.

The chain joins TRBV29-1 to TRBJ2-3; 8 bases agree with TRBD2. The CDR3 contains 14 residues. Germline-derived CDR1 and CDR2 are SQVTM and ANQGSEA. V was clipped by 7 bases and J by 1 base; unmatched bases: 7. The CDR3: CSAKLAGRTDTQYF. CDR3 sequence (DNA): TGCAGCGCTAAGCTAGCGGGTCGCACAGATACGCAGTATTTT.

The chain employs TRBV6-5 and TRBJ1-5; D is ambiguous. This CDR3 is 14 amino acids long. CDR1 and CDR2 from the germline V gene are MNHEY and SVGAGI. Trimming removed 6 bases from V and 0 bases from J, with 9 bases in between. The DNA for the CDR3 is TGTGCCAGCAGCCTTGAATATAGCAATCAGCCCCAGCATTTT. Translation gives CASSLEYSNQPQHF.

The chain recombines TRBV25-1 with TRBJ1-1; TRBD1 matches 9 bases. V shed 3 bases and J 4 bases; nucleotides not matched to a gene: 9. The CDR3 has 16 residues. CDR1 is MGHDK, CDR2 SYGVNS, per germline. For the CDR3, the DNA is TGTGCCAGCAGTGACCGAGTCACAGGGGGCATCACTGAAGCTTTCTTT. Translation gives CASSDRVTGGITEAFF.